A selection of T cell receptor beta chains follows, all from one sample in a study of blood T cell repertoires in COVID-19. TCRdb's copy holds only in-frame clones and misses some; the assay was immunoSEQ multiplex PCR. Altogether tens of thousands of clones are present, more than 75% being singletons, with the ten largest covering 4.8%. Source material: peripheral blood. These receptors were taken from a woman aged 80 or older with active COVID-19. Both conserved end residues are part of each CDR3. A D gene is named only where the DNA matches it firmly. A clone size is listed for some rows: how often the clone was seen (once, few, many), or a class if it is expanded.

d_gene	j_gene	abundance	v_gene	CDR3aa	CDR3nt
.	TRBJ1-2	.	TRBV28	CASSFWARGIGYTF	TGTGCCAGCAGTTTTTGGGCCAGGGGTATCGGCTACACCTTC
TRBD1	TRBJ1-1	.	TRBV5-1	CASSPGDREVDTEAFF	TGCGCCAGCAGCCCCGGGGACAGGGAGGTGGACACTGAAGCTTTCTTT
TRBD1	TRBJ2-3	.	TRBV5-5	CASSYASGTGGGDTQYF	TGTGCCAGCAGCTACGCGTCCGGGACAGGGGGCGGGGATACGCAGTATTTT
.	TRBJ2-7	.	TRBV10-3	CAISENTYEQYF	TGTGCCATCAGTGAGAACACCTACGAGCAGTACTTC
TRBD2	TRBJ2-2	.	TRBV5-4	CASSSALLAGITGELFF	TGTGCCAGCAGCTCCGCCTTACTAGCGGGAATAACCGGGGAGCTGTTTTTT
TRBD1	TRBJ2-2	.	TRBV3-1/TRBV3-2	CASQQGAGGELFF	TGTGCCAGCCAACAGGGGGCCGGCGGGGAGCTGTTTTTT
TRBD2	TRBJ2-3	.	TRBV6-2/TRBV6-3	CASSDRVAGVYGTQYF	TGTGCCAGCAGCGACAGGGTAGCGGGAGTTTATGGTACGCAGTATTTT
TRBD1	TRBJ2-5	.	TRBV5-1	CASSSGTGRETQYF	TGCGCCAGCAGCTCCGGGACAGGCCGCGAGACCCAGTACTTC
TRBD2	TRBJ2-1	.	TRBV3-1/TRBV3-2	CASSPRGLAAYNEQFF	TGTGCCAGCAGCCCCAGGGGACTAGCGGCCTACAATGAGCAGTTCTTC
TRBD1	TRBJ2-5	.	TRBV4-1	CASSHRTGRGETQYF	TGCGCCAGCAGCCACCGGACAGGCCGAGGGGAGACCCAGTACTTC
.	TRBJ1-2	.	TRBV15	CATSRRQGDYGYTF	TGTGCCACCAGCAGAAGGCAGGGCGACTATGGCTACACCTTC
TRBD1	TRBJ1-5	.	TRBV7-2	CASSPGQGYQPQHF	TGTGCCAGCAGCCCAGGACAGGGCTATCAGCCCCAGCATTTT
.	TRBJ2-1	.	TRBV13	CASSPQEAVLLDEQFF	TGTGCCAGCAGCCCCCAGGAAGCGGTCCTTTTGGATGAGCAGTTCTTC
TRBD2	TRBJ2-1	.	TRBV24-1	CATSDWASGRHNEQFF	TGTGCCACCAGTGATTGGGCGAGCGGGAGACATAATGAGCAGTTCTTC
TRBD2	TRBJ2-3	.	TRBV9	CASGTSGNPSTDTQYF	TGTGCCAGTGGGACTAGCGGAAATCCCAGCACAGATACGCAGTATTTT
.	TRBJ2-5	.	TRBV12-5	CASGFTGQETQYF	TGTGCTAGTGGTTTTACGGGACAAGAGACCCAGTACTTC
.	TRBJ1-2	once	TRBV19	CASSKDTFFSNYGYTF	TGTGCCAGTAGTAAGGACACCTTTTTCTCTAACTATGGCTACACCTTC
.	TRBJ2-7	.	TRBV21-1	CASRGAPYPGQGSHEQYF	TGTGCCAGCAGGGGGGCTCCTTACCCGGGACAGGGGAGCCACGAGCAGTACTTC
.	TRBJ1-2	.	TRBV4-2	CASSQEGGKNRDTLF	TGTGCCAGCAGCCAAGAGGGGGGGAAAAACCGGGACACCCTATTC
TRBD2	TRBJ2-3	once	TRBV4-3	CASSQERASGRVTYDLDTQYF	TGCGCCAGCAGCCAAGAAAGGGCTAGCGGGAGGGTTACTTATGATTTAGATACGCAGTATTTT
.	TRBJ1-1	.	TRBV29-1	CSVEPRTVGTEAFF	TGCAGCGTTGAACCACGGACAGTCGGCACTGAAGCTTTCTTT
.	TRBJ1-4	.	TRBV6-6	CASADRTTNEKLFF	TGTGCCAGCGCCGACAGGACAACTAATGAAAAACTGTTTTTT
.	TRBJ2-5	.	TRBV11-2	CASSLGRHRAQYF	TGTGCCAGCAGCTTAGGGCGACACAGGGCCCAGTACTTC
TRBD1	TRBJ1-5	once	TRBV6-5	CASSLRTGILQPQHF	TGTGCCAGCAGTCTTCGGACAGGGATACTCCAGCCCCAGCATTTT
.	TRBJ2-1	.	TRBV2	CASSVLVGHNEQFF	TGTGCCAGCAGTGTACTCGTTGGGCACAATGAGCAGTTCTTC
TRBD1	TRBJ1-5	once	TRBV7-9	CASSRTGGDNQPQHF	TGTGCCAGCAGCCGAACAGGGGGAGACAATCAGCCCCAGCATTTT
.	TRBJ2-3	.	TRBV7-2	CASSLDRGTDTQYF	TGTGCCAGCAGCTTAGACAGGGGCACAGATACGCAGTATTTT
TRBD2	TRBJ2-7	.	TRBV7-9	CASSSTLLGLAGNEQYF	TGTGCCAGCAGCTCCACACTCCTCGGACTAGCGGGAAACGAGCAGTACTTC
.	TRBJ2-1	.	TRBV7-3	CASSLTSGLLDEQFF	TGTGCCAGCAGCTTAACTTCCGGACTACTCGATGAGCAGTTCTTC
.	TRBJ2-3	.	TRBV5-1	CASSVGLGTRDTQYF	TGCGCCAGCAGCGTAGGACTAGGGACAAGGGATACGCAGTATTTT
.	TRBJ2-1	.	TRBV3-1/TRBV3-2	CASSPKRATSRSYNEQFF	TGTGCCAGCAGCCCCAAACGAGCGACTAGTAGGTCCTACAATGAGCAGTTCTTC
.	TRBJ1-1	.	TRBV18	CASSPPLRQIGEAFF	TGTGCCAGCTCACCACCATTACGACAGATTGGTGAAGCTTTCTTT
.	TRBJ2-7	.	TRBV18	CASSPDTDEQYF	TGTGCCAGCTCACCGGATACAGACGAGCAGTACTTC